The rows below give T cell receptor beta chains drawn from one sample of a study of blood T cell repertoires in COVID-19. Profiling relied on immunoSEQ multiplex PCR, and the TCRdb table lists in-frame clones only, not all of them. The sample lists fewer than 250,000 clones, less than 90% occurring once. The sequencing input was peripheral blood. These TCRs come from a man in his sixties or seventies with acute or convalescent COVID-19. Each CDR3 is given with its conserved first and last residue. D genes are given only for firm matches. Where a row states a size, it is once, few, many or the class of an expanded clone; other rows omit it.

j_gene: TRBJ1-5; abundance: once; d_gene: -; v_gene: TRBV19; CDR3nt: TGTGCCAGTGGTCCGGATCAGCCCCAGCATTTT; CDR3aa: CASGPDQPQHF
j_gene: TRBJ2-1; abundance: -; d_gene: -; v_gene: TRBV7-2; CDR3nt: TGTGCCAGCACCCCTAGGGGCTCCTACAATGAGCAGTTCTTC; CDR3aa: CASTPRGSYNEQFF
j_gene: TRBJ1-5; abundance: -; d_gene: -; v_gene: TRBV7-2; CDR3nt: TGTGCCAGCAGCCCCCAGGTTGGGACAATCGATCAGCCCCAGCATTTT; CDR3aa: CASSPQVGTIDQPQHF
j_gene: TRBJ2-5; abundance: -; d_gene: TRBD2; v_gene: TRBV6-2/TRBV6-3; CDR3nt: TGTGCCAGCAGTTACTCGACTAGCGGCCAAGAGACCCAGTACTTC; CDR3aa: CASSYSTSGQETQYF
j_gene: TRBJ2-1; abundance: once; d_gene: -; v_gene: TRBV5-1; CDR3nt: TGCGCCAGCAGCTTGGACACGAACAATGAGCAGTTCTTC; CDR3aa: CASSLDTNNEQFF
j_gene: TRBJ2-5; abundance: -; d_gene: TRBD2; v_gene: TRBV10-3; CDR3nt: TGTGCCATCGGACCCGGATTAGCGGGAGGGGAGACCCAGTACTTC; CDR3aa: CAIGPGLAGGETQYF
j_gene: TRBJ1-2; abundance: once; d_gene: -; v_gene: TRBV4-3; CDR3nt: TGCGCCAGCAGCCAAGGGAACGGGGGAAGCTACACCTTC; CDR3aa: CASSQGNGGSYTF
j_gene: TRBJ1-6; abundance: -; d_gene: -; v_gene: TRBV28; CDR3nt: TGTGCCAGCAGTTGGTATAGGACAGCTCTTAATTCACCCCTCCACTTT; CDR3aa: CASSWYRTALNSPLHF
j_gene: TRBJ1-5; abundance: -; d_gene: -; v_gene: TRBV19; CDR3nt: TGTGCCAGTAGGTTCGCGGGGGGTAATCAGCCCCAGCATTTT; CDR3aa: CASRFAGGNQPQHF
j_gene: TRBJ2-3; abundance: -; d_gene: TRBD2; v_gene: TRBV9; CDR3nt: TGTGCCAGCAGCGTAGTCGGTAGCGGGAGCAGTACCTCAGATACGCAGTATTTT; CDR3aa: CASSVVGSGSSTSDTQYF
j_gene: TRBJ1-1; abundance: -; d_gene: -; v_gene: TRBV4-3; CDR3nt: TGCGCCAGCAGCCAGTCCTCGTCCGAAGCTTTCTTT; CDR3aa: CASSQSSSEAFF
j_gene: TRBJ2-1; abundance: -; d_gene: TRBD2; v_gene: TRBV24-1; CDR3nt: TGTGCCACCAGTGATACCGGGACTAGCGGGATCAATGAGCAGTTCTTC; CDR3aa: CATSDTGTSGINEQFF
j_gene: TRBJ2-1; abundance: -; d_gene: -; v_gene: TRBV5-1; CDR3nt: TGCGCCAGCAGCTTGCCGTCTTCCAGCTCCTACAATGAGCAGTTCTTC; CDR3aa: CASSLPSSSSYNEQFF
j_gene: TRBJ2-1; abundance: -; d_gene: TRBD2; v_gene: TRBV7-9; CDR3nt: TGTGCCAGCAGCCCGGGACTAGCGGGAGCTAGATCCTACAATGAGCAGTTCTTC; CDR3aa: CASSPGLAGARSYNEQFF
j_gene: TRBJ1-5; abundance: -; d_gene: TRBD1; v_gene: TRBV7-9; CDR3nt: TGTGCCAGCAGCTTAGGGGGACAGGGAGTTTATCAGCCCCAGCATTTT; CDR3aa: CASSLGGQGVYQPQHF
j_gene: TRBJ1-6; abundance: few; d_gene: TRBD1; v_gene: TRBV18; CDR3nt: TGTGCCAGCTCACCGGAGGGACAGGGGAGCGTCTCACCCCTCCACTTT; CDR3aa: CASSPEGQGSVSPLHF
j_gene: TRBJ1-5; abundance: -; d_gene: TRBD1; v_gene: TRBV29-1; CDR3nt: TGCAGCGTGGCGACAGGGACGGATCAGCCCCAGCATTTT; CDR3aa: CSVATGTDQPQHF
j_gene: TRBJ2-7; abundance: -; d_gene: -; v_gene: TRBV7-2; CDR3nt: TGTGCCAGCAGCTTAGAGCAGGGGGGCTACGAGCAGTACTTC; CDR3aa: CASSLEQGGYEQYF
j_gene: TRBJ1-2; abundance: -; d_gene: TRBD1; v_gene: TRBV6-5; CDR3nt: TGTGCCAGCAGACAGGGGGCGGGTGGCTACACCTTC; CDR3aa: CASRQGAGGYTF
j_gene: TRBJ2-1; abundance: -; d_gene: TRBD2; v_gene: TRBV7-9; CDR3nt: TGTGCCAGCAGCAAGGCCCTAGCGGGAGTCAATGAGCAGTTCTTC; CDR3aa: CASSKALAGVNEQFF
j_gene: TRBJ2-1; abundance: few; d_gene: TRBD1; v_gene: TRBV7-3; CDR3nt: TGTGCCAGCAGCGAGGGGACAGCCTACAATGAGCAGTTCTTC; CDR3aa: CASSEGTAYNEQFF
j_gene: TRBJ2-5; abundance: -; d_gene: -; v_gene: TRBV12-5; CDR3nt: TGTGCTAGTGGTTCCTCCAGCCAAGAGACCCAGTACTTC; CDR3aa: CASGSSSQETQYF
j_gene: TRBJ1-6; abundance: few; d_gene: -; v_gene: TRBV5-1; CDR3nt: TGCGCCAGCAGCTCGCAGGGTTCTTCACCCCTCCACTTT; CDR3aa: CASSSQGSSPLHF
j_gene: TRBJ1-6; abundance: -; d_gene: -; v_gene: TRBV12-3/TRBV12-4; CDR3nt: TGTGCCAGCAGTCGGGGTCGTGTAGTTCTCCACTTT; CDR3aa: CASSRGRVVLHF
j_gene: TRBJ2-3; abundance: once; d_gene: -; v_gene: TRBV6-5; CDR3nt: TGTGCCAGCAGAACGGAGTTCACAGATACGCAGTATTTT; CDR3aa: CASRTEFTDTQYF
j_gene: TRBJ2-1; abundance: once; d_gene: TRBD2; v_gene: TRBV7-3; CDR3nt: TGTGCCAGCAGCTCGGGACTAGCGGGAGAGCGTCGGTTCTTC; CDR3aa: CASSSGLAGERRFF
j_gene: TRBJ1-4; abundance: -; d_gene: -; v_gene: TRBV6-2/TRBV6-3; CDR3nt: TGTGCCAGCAGTATACGACAGGCAACTAATGAAAAACTGTTTTTT; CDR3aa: CASSIRQATNEKLFF
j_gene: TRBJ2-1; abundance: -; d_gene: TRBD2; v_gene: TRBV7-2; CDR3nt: TGTGCCAGCAGCTATCTAGCGGGAGGGAATGAGCAGTTCTTC; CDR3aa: CASSYLAGGNEQFF
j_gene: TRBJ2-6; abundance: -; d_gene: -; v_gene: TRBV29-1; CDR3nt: TGCAGCGTTACAGGCATTTCTGGGGCCAACGTCCTGACTTTC; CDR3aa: CSVTGISGANVLTF
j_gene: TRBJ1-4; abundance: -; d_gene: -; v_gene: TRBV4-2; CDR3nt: TGTGCCAGCAGCGTGGACCTAAGGGGGGAAAAACTGTTTTTT; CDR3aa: CASSVDLRGEKLFF
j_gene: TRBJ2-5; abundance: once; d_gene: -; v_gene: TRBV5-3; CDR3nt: TGTGCCAGAAGCCCACCTGGACAAATACAAGAGACCCAGTACTTC; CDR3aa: CARSPPGQIQETQYF
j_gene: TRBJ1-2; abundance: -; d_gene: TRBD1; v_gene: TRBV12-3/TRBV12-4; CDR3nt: TGTGCCAGCAGTCGACAGGGAGGCTATGGCTACACCTTC; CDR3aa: CASSRQGGYGYTF
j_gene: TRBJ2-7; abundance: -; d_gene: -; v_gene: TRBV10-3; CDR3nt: TGTGCCATTCGACCTCCGACGGGTAGGGAGCAGTACTTC; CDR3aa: CAIRPPTGREQYF
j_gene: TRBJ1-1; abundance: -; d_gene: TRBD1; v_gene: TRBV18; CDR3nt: TGTGCCAGCTCACTAGCCAGGGGGCTCACTGAAGCTTTCTTT; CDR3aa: CASSLARGLTEAFF
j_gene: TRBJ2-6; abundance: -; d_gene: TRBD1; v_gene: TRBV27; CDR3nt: TGTGCCAGCAGTTTATACAGGGGGCGTACTGGGGCCAACGTCCTGACTTTC; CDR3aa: CASSLYRGRTGANVLTF
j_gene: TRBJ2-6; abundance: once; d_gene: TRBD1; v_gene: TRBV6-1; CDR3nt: TGTGCCAGCAGTGAAGCACAGGGGGCTGGGGCCAACGTCCTGACTTTC; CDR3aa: CASSEAQGAGANVLTF
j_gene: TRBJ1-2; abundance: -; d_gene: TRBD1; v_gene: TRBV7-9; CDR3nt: TGTGCCAGCAGCCCGGGGACAGGGGGCTTAGGCTATGGCTACACCTTC; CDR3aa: CASSPGTGGLGYGYTF
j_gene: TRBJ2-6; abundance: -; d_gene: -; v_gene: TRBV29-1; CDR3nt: TGCAGCGTTGCCCAGGTTTTTACCTCTGGGGCCAACGTCCTGACTTTC; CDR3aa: CSVAQVFTSGANVLTF
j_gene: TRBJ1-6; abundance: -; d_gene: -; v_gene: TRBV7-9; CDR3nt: TGTGCCAGCAGCCTCGCACAGAATTCACCCCTCCACTTT; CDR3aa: CASSLAQNSPLHF
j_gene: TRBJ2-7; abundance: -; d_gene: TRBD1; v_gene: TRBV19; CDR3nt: TGTGCCAGTAGCTCCTCGTGGGACAGGAGCTACGAGCAGTACTTC; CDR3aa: CASSSSWDRSYEQYF
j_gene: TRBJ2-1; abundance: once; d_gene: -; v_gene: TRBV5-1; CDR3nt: TGCGCCAGCAGCTGGGGCCGGGAGACATCCTACAATGAGCAGTTCTTC; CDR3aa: CASSWGRETSYNEQFF
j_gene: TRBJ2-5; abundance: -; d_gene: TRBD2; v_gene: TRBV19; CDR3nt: TGTGCCAGTAGTACCGCGGGAGGGGGATTGGAGACCCAGTACTTC; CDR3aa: CASSTAGGGLETQYF
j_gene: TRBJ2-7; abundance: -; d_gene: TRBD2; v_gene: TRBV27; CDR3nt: TGTGCCAGCAGTCTGGGAGCGGGACCTACCTACGAGCAGTACTTC; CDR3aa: CASSLGAGPTYEQYF
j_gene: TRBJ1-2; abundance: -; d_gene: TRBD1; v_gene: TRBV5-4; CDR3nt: TGTGCCAGCAGCTTGGACAGGGGATACTATGGCTACACCTTC; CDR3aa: CASSLDRGYYGYTF